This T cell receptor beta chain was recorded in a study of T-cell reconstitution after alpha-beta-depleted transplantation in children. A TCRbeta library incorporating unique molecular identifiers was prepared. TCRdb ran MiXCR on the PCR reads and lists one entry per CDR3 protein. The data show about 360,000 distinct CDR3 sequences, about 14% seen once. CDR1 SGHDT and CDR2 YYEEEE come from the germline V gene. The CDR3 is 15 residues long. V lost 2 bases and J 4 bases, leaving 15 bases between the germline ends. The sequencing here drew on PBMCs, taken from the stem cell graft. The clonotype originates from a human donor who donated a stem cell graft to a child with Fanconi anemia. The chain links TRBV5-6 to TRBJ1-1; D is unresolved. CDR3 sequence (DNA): TGTGCCAGCAGCTTCGACTTAACCCCAGGCACTGAAGCTTTCTTT. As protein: CASSFDLTPGTEAFF.